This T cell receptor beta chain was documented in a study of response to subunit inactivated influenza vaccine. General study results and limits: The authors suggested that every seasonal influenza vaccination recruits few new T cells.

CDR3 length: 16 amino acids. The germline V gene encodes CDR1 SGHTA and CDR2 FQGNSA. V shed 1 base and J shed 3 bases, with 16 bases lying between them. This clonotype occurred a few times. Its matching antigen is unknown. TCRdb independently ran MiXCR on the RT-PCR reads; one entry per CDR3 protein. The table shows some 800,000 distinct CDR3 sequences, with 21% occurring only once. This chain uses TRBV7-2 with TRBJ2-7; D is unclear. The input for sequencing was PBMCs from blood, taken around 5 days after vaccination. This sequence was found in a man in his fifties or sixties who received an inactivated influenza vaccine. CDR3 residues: CASSLGASPPIYEQYF. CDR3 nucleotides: TGTGCCAGCAGCTTAGGTGCCAGCCCGCCGATCTACGAGCAGTACTTC.